This T cell receptor (beta chain) was obtained from a study of lymphopenia after photon versus proton radiotherapy. Study results and caveats: Proton therapy kept repertoires fairly stable, unlike photons, which gained effector/memory cells. Post-nadir TCR diversity decline inversely tracked overall survival among those who died. After lymphocyte nadir, photon-treated repertoires showed oligoclonal expansion, especially CD8+ Temra. Survival link was tested only in deceased patients; proton benefit remains a possibility.

The repertoire was sequenced with immunoSEQ multiplex PCR; TCRdb's copy has only in-frame clones and lacks some. The table records some 41,000 clones, more than 75% of them present only once. On this clone: Its specificity is not known.

Looked up from germline, CDR1 is ENHRY and CDR2 is SYGVKD. The CDR3 sequence is 17 residues long. Trimming removed 3 bases at V and 6 bases at J, with 21 bases between. This receptor was taken from a man aged 50-60 years with gastric cancer. Material: peripheral blood, obtained from a patient treated with photon-based radiotherapy. The V call is TRBV10-3, the J call TRBJ2-1; tentatively, D is TRBD1 or TRBD2 (5 bases each). CDR3 residues: CAISDAGQGVLSNEQFF. In DNA form, the CDR3 reads TGTGCCATCAGTGACGCCGGCCAGGGAGTACTTAGCAATGAGCAGTTCTTC.